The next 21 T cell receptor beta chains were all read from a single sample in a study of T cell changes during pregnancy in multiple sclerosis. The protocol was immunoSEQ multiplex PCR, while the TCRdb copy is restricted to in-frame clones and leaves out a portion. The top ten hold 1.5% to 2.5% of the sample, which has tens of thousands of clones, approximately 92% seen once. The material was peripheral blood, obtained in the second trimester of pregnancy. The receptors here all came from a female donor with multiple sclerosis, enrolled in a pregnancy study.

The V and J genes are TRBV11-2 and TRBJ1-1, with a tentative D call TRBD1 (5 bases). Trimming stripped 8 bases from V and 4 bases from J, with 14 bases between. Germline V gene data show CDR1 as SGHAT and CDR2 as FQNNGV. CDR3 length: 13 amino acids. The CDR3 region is CASQTRGVTEAFF. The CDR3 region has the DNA TGTGCCAGCCAAACTCGGGGGGTCACTGAAGCTTTCTTT.

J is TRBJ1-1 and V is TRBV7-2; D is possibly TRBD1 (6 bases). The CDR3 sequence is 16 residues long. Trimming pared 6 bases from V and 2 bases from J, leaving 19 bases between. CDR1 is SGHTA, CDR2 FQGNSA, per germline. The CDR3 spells CASRQSTGFGNTEAFF. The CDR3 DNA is TGTGCCAGCAGGCAATCAACAGGGTTTGGAAACACTGAAGCTTTCTTT.

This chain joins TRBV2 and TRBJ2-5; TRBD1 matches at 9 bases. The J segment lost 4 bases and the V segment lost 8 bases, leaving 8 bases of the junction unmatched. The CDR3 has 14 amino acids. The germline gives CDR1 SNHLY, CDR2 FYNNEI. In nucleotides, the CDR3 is TGTGCCAGCTTGGGGGGACAGGGTGGAGAGACCCAGTACTTC. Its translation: CASLGGQGGETQYF.

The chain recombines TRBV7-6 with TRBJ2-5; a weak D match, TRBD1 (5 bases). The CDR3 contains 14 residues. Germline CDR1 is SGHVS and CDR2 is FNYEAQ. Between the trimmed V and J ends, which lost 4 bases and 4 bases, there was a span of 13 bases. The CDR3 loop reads CASSSNPGSETQYF. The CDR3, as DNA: TGTGCCAGCAGCTCAAACCCAGGGTCAGAGACCCAGTACTTC.

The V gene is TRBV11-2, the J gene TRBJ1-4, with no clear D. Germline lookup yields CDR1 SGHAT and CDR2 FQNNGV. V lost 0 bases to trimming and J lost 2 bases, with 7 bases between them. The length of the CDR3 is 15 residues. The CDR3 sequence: CASSLEGRTNEKLFF. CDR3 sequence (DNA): TGTGCCAGCAGCTTAGAGGGCCGTACTAATGAAAAACTGTTTTTT.

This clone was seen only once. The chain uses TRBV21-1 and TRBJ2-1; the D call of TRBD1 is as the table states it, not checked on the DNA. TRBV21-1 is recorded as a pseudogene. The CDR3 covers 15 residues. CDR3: CASSKVRDTNNEQFF. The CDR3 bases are TGTGCCAGCAGCAAAGTCCGGGACACTAACAATGAGCAGTTCTTC.

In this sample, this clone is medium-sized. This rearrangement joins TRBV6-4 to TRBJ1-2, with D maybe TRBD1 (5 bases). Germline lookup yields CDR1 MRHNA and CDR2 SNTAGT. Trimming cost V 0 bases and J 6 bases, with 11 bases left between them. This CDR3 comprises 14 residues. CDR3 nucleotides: TGTGCCAGCAGTGACTCGGGGGAGGGGAATGGCTACACCTTC. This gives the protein CASSDSGEGNGYTF.

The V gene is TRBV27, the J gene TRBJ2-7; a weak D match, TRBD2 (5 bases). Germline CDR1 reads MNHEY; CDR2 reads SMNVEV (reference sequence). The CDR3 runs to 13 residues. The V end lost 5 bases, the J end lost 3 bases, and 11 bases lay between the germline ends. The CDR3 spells CASSPTLGYEQYF. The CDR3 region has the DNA TGTGCCAGCAGTCCCACACTAGGCTACGAGCAGTACTTC.

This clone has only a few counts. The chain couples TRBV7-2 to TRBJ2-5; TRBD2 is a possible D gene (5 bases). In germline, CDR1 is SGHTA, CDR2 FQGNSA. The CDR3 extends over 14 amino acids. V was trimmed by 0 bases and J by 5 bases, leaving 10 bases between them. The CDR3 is CASSLAAGRETQYF. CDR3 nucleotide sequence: TGTGCCAGCAGCTTAGCGGCGGGTCGGGAGACCCAGTACTTC.

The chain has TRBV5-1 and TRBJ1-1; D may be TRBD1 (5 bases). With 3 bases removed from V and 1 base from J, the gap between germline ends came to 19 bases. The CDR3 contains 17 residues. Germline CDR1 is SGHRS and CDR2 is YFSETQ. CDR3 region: CASSSLVGGGANTEAFF. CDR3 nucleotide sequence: TGCGCCAGCAGCTCCCTGGTTGGGGGGGGAGCGAACACTGAAGCTTTCTTT. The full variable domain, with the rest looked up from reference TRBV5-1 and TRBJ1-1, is KAGVTQTPRYLIKTRGQQVTLSCSPISGHRSVSWYQQTPGQGLQFLFEYFSETQRNKGNFPGRFSGRQFSNSRSEMNVSTLELGDSALYLCASSSLVGGGANTEAFFGQGTRLTVV.

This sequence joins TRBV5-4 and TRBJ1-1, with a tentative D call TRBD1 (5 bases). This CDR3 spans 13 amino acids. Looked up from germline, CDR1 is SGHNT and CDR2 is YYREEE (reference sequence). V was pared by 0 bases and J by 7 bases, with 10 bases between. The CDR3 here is CASSLALTGEAFF. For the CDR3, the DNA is TGTGCCAGCAGCTTGGCCCTAACAGGTGAAGCTTTCTTT. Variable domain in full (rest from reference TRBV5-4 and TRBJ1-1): ETGVTQSPTHLIKTRGQQVTLRCSSQSGHNTVSWYQQALGQGPQFIFQYYREEENGRGNFPPRFSGLQFPNYSSELNVNALELDDSALYLCASSLALTGEAFFGQGTRLTVV.

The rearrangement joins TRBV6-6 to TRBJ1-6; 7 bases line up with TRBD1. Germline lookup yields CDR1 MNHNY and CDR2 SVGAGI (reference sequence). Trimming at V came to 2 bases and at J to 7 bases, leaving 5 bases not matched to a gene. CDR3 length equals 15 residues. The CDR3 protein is CASSYRGQPNSPLHF. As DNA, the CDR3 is TGTGCCAGCAGTTACCGGGGACAGCCAAATTCACCCCTCCACTTT.

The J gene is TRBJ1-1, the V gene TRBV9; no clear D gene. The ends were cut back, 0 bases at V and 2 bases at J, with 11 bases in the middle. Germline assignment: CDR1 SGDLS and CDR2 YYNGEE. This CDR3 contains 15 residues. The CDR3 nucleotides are TGTGCCAGCAGCGTAGTAGGTACTAGAAACACTGAAGCTTTCTTT. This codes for CASSVVGTRNTEAFF.

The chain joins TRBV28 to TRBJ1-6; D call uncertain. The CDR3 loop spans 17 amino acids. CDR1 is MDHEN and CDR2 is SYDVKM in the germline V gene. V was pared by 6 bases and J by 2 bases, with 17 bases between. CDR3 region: CASSPAGDIAYNSPLHF. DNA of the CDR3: TGTGCCAGCAGCCCCGCGGGTGACATTGCCTATAATTCACCCCTCCACTTT. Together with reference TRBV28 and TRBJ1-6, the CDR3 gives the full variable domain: DVKVTQSSRYLVKRTGEKVFLECVQDMDHENMFWYRQDPGLGLRLIYFSYDVKMKEKGDIPEGYSVSREKKERFSLILESASTNQTSMYLCASSPAGDIAYNSPLHFGNGTRLTVT.

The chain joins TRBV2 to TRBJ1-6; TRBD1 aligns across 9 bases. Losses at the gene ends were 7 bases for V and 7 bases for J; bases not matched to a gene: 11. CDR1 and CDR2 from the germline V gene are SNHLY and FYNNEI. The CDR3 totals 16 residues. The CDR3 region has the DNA TGTGCCAGCACTATATCGATGGGACAGGGCAATTCACCCCTCCACTTT. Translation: CASTISMGQGNSPLHF.

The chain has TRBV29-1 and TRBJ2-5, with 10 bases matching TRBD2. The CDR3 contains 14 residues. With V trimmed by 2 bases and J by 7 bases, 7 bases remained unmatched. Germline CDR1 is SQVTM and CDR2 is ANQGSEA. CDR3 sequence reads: CSVELALAGVTQYF. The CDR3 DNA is TGCAGCGTTGAATTGGCCCTAGCGGGAGTGACCCAGTACTTC.

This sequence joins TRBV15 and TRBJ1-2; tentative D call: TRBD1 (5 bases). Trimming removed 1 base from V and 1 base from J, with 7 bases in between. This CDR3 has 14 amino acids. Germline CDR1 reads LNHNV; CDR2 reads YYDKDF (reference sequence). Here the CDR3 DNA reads TGTGCCACCAGCAGAGGGCAGGGTAACTATGGCTACACCTTC. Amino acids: CATSRGQGNYGYTF.

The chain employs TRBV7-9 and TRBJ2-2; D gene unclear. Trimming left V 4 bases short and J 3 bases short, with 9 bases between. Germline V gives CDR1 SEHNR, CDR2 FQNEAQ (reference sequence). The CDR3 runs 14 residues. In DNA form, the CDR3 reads TGTGCCAGCAGCTCCTCTTTAGACACCGGGGAGCTGTTTTTT. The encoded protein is CASSSSLDTGELFF.

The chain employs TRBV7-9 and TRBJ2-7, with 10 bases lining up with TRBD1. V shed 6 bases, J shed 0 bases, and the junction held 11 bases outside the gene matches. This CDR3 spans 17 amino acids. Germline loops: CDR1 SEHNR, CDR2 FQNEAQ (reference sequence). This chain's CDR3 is CASSKPHRDRGSYEQYF. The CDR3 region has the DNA TGTGCCAGCAGTAAACCACACCGGGACAGGGGCTCCTACGAGCAGTACTTC.

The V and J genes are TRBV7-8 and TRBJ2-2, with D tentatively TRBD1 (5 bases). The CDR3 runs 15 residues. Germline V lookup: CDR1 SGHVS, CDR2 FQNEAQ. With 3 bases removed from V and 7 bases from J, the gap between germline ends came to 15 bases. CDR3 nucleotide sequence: TGTGCCAGCAGCTTCGGGCAGGGCCGAGGCGGGGAGCTGTTTTTT. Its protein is CASSFGQGRGGELFF.

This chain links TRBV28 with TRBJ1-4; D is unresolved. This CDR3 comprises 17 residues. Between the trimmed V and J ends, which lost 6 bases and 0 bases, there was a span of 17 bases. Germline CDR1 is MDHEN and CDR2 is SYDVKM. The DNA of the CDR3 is TGTGCCAGCAGCAGCCCGTCGGGAAGAGCAACTAATGAAAAACTGTTTTTT. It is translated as CASSSPSGRATNEKLFF.